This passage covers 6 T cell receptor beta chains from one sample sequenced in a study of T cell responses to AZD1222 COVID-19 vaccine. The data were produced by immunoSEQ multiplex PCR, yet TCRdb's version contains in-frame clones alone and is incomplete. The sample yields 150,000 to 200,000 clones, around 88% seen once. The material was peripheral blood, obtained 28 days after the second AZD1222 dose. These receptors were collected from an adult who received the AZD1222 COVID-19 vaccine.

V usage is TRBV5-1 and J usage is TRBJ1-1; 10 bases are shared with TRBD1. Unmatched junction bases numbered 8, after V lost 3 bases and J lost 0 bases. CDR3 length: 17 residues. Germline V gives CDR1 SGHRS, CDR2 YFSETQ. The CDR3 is CASSWGTGDVMNTEAFF. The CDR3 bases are TGCGCCAGCAGCTGGGGGACAGGGGACGTCATGAACACTGAAGCTTTCTTT.

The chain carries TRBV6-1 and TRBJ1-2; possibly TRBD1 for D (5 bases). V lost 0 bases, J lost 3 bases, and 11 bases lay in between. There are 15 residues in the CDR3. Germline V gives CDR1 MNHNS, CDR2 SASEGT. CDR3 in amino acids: CASSEAQGWDYGYTF. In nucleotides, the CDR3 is TGTGCCAGCAGTGAAGCGCAGGGCTGGGACTATGGCTACACCTTC.

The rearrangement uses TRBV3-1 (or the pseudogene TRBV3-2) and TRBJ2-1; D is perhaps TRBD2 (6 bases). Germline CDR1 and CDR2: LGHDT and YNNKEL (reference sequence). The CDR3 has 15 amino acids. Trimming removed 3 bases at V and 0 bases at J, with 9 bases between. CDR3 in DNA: TGTGCCAGCAGCCACGACGGGGGCTCCTACAATGAGCAGTTCTTC. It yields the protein CASSHDGGSYNEQFF.

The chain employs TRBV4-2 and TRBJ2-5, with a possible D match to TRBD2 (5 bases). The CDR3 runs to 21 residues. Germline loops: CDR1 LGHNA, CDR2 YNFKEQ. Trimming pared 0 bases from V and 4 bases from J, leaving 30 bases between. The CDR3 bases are TGTGCCAGCAGCCAAGATCTCTCTAGCCCCAATAGCGTCCAATTGGGAGAGACCCAGTACTTC. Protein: CASSQDLSSPNSVQLGETQYF.

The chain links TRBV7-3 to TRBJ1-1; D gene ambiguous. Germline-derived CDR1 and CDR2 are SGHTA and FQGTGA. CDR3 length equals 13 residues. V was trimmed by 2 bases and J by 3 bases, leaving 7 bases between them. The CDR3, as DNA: TGTGCCAGCAGCTTACTGGCGGACACTGAAGCTTTCTTT. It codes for CASSLLADTEAFF. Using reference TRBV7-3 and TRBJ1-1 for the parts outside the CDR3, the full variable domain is GAGVSQTPSNKVTEKGKYVELRCDPISGHTALYWYRQSLGQGPEFLIYFQGTGAADDSGLPNDRFFAVRPEGSVSTLKIQRTERGDSAVYLCASSLLADTEAFFGQGTRLTVV.

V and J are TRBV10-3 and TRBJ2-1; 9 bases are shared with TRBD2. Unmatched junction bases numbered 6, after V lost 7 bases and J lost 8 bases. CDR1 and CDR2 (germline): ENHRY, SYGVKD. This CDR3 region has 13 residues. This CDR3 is CAIKGGGEDEQFF. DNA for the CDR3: TGTGCCATCAAGGGCGGGGGGGAGGATGAGCAGTTCTTC.